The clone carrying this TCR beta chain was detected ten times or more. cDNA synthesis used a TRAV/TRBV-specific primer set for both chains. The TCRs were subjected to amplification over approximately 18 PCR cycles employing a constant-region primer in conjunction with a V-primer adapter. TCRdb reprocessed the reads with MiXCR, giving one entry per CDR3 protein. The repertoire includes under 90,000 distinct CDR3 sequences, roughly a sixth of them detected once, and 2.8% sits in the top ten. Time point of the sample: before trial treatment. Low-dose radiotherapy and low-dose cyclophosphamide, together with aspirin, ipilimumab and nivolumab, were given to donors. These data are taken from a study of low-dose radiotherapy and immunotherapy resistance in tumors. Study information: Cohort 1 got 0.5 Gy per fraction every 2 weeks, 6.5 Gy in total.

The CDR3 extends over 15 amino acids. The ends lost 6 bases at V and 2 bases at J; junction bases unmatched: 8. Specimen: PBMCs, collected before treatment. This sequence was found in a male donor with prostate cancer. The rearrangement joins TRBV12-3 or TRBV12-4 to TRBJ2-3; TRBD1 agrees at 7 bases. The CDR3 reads CASSSGGVPTDTQYF. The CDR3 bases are TGTGCCAGCAGCTCAGGGGGTGTCCCCACAGATACGCAGTATTTT.